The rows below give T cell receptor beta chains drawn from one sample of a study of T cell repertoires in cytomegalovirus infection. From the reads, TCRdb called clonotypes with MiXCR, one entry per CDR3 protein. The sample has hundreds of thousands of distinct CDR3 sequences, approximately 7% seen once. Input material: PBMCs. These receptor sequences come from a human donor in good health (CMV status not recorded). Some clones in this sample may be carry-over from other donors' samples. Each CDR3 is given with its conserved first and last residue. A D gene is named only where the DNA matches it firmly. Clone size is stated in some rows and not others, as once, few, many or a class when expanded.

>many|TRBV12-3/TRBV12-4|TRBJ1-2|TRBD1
TGTGCCAGCAGTCTCAGGACAGGGTTCTCTGGCTACACCTTC
CASSLRTGFSGYTF
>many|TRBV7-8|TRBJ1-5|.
TGTGCCAGCAGCTTACGGTCTTATGGGGAGGGCAATCAGCCCCAGCATTTT
CASSLRSYGEGNQPQHF
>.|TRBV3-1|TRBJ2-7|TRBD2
TGTGCCAGCAGCCAAGCTAGCGGGGGGGCCTACGAGCAGTACTTC
CASSQASGGAYEQYF
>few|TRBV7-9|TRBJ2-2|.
TGTGCCAGCAGCTTAGCGAACGGAATCGGGGAGCTGTTTTTT
CASSLANGIGELFF
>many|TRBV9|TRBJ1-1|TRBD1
TGTGCCAGCAGCGCCGGGACAGGGGGCCTGAACACTGAAGCTTTCTTT
CASSAGTGGLNTEAFF
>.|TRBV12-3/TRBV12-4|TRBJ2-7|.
TGTGCCAGCAGCTCTCAAGTGGTCCGCCACGAGCAGTACTTC
CASSSQVVRHEQYF
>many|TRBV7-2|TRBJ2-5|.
TGTGCCAGCAGACCCACTAGTGAAGAGACCCAGTACTTC
CASRPTSEETQYF
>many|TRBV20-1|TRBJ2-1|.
TGCAGTGCTTTAGCGAGGTTAGCCAATGAGCAGTTCTTC
CSALARLANEQFF
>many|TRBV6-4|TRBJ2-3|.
TGTGCCAGCAGTGCCACCCCGACTAGCACAGATACGCAGTATTTT
CASSATPTSTDTQYF
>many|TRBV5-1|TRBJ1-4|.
TGCGCCAGCAGCTGGACCGATCGAAGTGAAAAACTGTTTTTT
CASSWTDRSEKLFF
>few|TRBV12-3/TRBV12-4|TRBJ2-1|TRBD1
TGTGCCAGCAGTAGACAGGGGGCTATTTCCTACAATGAGCAGTTCTTC
CASSRQGAISYNEQFF
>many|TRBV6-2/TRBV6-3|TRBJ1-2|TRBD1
TGTGCCAGCAGTTCTCCGGACAGGGATTACTATGGCTACACCTTC
CASSSPDRDYYGYTF
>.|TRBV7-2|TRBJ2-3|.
TGTGCCAGCAGCTTAGGGTTAGCGGTTGTAGCAGATACGCAGTATTTT
CASSLGLAVVADTQYF
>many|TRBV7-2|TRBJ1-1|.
TGTGCCAGCAGCAGTCGGGACCGCGGAACTGAAGCTTTCTTT
CASSSRDRGTEAFF
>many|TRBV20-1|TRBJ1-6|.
TGCAGTGCTAGAGAGACAGCGCCAGGGCCCCTCCACTTT
CSARETAPGPLHF
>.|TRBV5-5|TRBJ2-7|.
TGTGCCAGCAGCTCTAAAGTTACTTACTTC
CASSSKVTYF
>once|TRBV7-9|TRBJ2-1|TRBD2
TGTGCCAGCAGCTTTATCACTAGCGGGTCCGTTAGAACCTACAATGTGCAGTTCTTC
CASSFITSGSVRTYNVQFF
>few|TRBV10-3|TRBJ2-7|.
TGTGCCATCAGTGCCGATGGGGAAAGGAACGAGCAGTACTTC
CAISADGERNEQYF
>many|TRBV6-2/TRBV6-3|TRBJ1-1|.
TGTGCCAGCAGAAAAACAGGGTCGGGGACTGAAGCTTTCTTT
CASRKTGSGTEAFF
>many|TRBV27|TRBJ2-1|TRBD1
TGTGCCAGCAGTCCGGACAGGGGTTCCTACAATGAGCAGTTCTTC
CASSPDRGSYNEQFF
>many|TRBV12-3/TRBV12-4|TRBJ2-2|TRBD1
TGTGCCAGCAGTTTTGGCCCGGGACAGGGTATCAGGGAGCTGTTTTTT
CASSFGPGQGIRELFF
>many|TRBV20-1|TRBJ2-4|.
TGCAGTGCTAGAGATATAGGGCCCTTAGCCAAAAACATTCAGTACTTC
CSARDIGPLAKNIQYF
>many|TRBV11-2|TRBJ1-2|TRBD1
TGTGCCAGCAGCGATCGGACAGGGGGCTACACCTTC
CASSDRTGGYTF
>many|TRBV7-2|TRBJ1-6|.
TGTGCCAGCAGCCAGGGATATGGAAATTCACCCCTCCACTTT
CASSQGYGNSPLHF
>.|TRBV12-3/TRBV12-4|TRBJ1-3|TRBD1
TGTGCCAGCAGCCTGGACAGGTCCTACTCTGGAAACACCATATATTTT
CASSLDRSYSGNTIYF
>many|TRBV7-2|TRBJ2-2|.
TGTGCCAGCAGCTTAGTTTGGGGGTCCGGGGAGCTGTTTTTT
CASSLVWGSGELFF
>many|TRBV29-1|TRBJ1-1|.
TGCAGCGTTGACAGAGGGGGGAACACTGAAGCTTTCTTT
CSVDRGGNTEAFF
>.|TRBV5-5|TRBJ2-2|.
TGTGCCAGCAGCTTCGTAGCGGACACCGGGGAGCTGTTTTTT
CASSFVADTGELFF
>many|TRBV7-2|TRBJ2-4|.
TGTGCCAGCAGCCCCGAGTACGGGGGCAAAGCCAAAAACATTCAGTACTTC
CASSPEYGGKAKNIQYF
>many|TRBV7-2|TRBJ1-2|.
TGTGCCAGCAGCATAGGGGGGGATGGCTACACCTTC
CASSIGGDGYTF
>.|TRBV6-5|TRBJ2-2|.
TGTGCCAGCACCAGGGGGGGGCCTGCCGGGGAGCTGTTTTTT
CASTRGGPAGELFF